Given below is one T cell receptor beta chain in context. The sample is drawn from a study of cytomegalovirus exposure and HLA in healthy donors. With 6 bases clipped from V and 3 bases from J, the junction kept 7 bases outside the gene matches. The germline CDR1 and CDR2 sequences are SNHLY and FYNNEI. CDR3 length equals 16 residues. Primers included in the PCR were 60 Vbeta and 13 Jbeta primers. Produced via immunoSEQ multiplex PCR; TCRdb's table is partial and in-frame only. Among roughly 150,000 clones listed, 85% were seen once. This clonotype was obtained from a boy aged 2-15 years in good health and CMV-seronegative. The sample was PBMCs. The chain recombines TRBV2 with TRBJ2-3, with 12 bases identical to TRBD2. CDR3 residues: CASRILTSGRTDTQYF. The CDR3 nucleotides are TGTGCCAGCAGGATTTTGACTAGCGGGAGAACAGATACGCAGTATTTT.